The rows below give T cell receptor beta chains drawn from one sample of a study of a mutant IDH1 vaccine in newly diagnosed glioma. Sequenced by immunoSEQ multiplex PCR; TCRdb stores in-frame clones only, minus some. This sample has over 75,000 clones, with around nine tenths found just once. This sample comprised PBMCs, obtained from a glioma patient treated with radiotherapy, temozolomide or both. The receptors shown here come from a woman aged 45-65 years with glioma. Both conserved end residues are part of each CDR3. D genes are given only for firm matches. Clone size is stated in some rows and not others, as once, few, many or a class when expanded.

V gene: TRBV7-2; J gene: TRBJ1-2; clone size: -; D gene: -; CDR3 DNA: TGTGCCAGCAGCCGCCCGGACAGAGCTAACTATGGCTACACCTTC; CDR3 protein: CASSRPDRANYGYTF
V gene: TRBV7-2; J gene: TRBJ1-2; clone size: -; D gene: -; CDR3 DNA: TGTGCCAGCAGCTTAGCGTGGCAGGGAGATGGCTACACCTTC; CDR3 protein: CASSLAWQGDGYTF
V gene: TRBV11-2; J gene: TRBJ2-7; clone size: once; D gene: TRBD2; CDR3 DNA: TGTGCCAGCATCCGGGGCGGGGGTCGGACGGACTACGAGCAGTACTTC; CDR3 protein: CASIRGGGRTDYEQYF
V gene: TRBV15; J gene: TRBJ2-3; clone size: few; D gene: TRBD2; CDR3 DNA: TGTGCCACCAGCAGAGATCGGTTCGCTAGCGGGAGGTCAGATACGCAGTATTTT; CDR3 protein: CATSRDRFASGRSDTQYF
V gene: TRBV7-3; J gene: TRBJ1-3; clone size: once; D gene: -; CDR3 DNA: TGTGCCAGCAGCTCGACGGGCTCTGGAAACACCATATATTTT; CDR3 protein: CASSSTGSGNTIYF
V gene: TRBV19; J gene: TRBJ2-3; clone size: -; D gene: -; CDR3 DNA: TGTGCCAGTAGTATAGGGCGGATCTTCACAGATACGCAGTATTTT; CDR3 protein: CASSIGRIFTDTQYF
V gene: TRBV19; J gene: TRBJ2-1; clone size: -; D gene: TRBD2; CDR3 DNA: TGTGCCAGTGAAGGACTAGCTAAATATGAGCAGTTCTTC; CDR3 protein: CASEGLAKYEQFF
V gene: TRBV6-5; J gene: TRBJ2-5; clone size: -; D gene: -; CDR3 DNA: TGTGCCAGCAGAGGGACATACGGGACCCAGTACTTC; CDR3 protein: CASRGTYGTQYF
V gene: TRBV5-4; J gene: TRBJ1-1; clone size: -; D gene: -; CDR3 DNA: TGTGCCAGCAGCTTCCTACAGAAGATGAACACTGAAGCTTTCTTT; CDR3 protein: CASSFLQKMNTEAFF
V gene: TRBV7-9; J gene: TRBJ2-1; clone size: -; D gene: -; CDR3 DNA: TGTGCCAGCAGTCGGGACCCCTCGGATGAGCAGTTCTTC; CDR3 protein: CASSRDPSDEQFF
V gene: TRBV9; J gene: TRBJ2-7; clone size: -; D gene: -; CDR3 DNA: TGTGCCAGCAGCGCTCGTCTCGACCCGGCCTACGAGCAGTACTTC; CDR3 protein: CASSARLDPAYEQYF
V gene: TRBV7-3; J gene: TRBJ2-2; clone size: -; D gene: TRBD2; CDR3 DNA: TGTGCCAGCAGCTTGAGCCTAGCGGGAGCCGGGGAGCTGTTTTTT; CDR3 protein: CASSLSLAGAGELFF
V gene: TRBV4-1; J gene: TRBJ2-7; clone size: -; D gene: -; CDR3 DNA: TGCGCCAGCAGCCAAGACCCACCGCAGGGGTTGGCGTACGAGCAGTACTTC; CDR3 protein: CASSQDPPQGLAYEQYF
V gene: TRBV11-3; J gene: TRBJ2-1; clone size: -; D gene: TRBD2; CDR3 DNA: TGTGCCAGCAGCTCGACTAGCGGGAATGAGCAGTTCTTC; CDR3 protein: CASSSTSGNEQFF
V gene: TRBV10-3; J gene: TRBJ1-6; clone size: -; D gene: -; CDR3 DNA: TGTGCCATCACCGCTAATAGGAATTCACCCCTCCACTTT; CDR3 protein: CAITANRNSPLHF
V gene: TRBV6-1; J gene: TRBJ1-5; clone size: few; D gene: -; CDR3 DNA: TGTGCCAGCAGTGAAGGGGTATATAGCAATCAGCCCCAGCATTTT; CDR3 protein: CASSEGVYSNQPQHF
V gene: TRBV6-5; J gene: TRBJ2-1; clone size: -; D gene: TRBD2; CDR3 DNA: TGTGCCAGCAGTTACTCGAGGGCTAGCGGGATCGATGAGCAGTTCTTC; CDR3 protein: CASSYSRASGIDEQFF
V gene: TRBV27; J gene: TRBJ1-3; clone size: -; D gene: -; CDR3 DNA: TGTGCCAGCAGGACACCCTCTGGAAACACCATATATTTT; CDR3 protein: CASRTPSGNTIYF
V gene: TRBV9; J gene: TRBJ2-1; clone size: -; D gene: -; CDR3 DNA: TGTGCCAGCAGCGTGTTCGCGGGCGGTTACAATGAGCAGTTCTTC; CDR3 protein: CASSVFAGGYNEQFF
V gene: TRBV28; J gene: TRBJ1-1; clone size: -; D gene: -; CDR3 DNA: TGTGCCAGCAGTTTGGGCACTGAAGCTTTCTTT; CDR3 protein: CASSLGTEAFF
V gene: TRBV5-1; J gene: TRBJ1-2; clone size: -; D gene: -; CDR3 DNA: TGCGCCAGCAGCACCTTGACAGCTAACTATGGCTACACCTTC; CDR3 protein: CASSTLTANYGYTF
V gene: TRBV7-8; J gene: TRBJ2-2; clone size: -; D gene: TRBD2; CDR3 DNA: TGTGCCAGCAGCTCGACTAGCGGTGTTACCGGGGAGCTGTTTTTT; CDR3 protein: CASSSTSGVTGELFF
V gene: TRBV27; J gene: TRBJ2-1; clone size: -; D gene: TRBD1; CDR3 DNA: TGTGCCAGCAGTTTGTTGGGACAGGGGGCGGTCAATGAGCAGTTCTTC; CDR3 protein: CASSLLGQGAVNEQFF
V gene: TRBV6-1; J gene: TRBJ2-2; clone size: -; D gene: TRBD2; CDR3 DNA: TGTGCCACCGCAACTAGCGCGTCGAACACCGGGGAGCTGTTTTTT; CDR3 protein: CATATSASNTGELFF
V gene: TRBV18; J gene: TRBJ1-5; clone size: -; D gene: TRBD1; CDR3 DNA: TGTGCCAGCTCACCGGGGACAGCGAATAGCAATCAGCCCCAGCATTTT; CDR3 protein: CASSPGTANSNQPQHF
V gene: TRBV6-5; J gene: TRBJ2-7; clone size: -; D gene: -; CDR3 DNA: TGTGCCAGCAGTGGGCTTAACTCCTACGAGCAGTACTTC; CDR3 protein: CASSGLNSYEQYF
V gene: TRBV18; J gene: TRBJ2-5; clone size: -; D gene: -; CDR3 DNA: TGTGCCAGCTCACCCATTCCAGGGGGGACCCGGGAAGAGACCCAGTACTTC; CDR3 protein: CASSPIPGGTREETQYF
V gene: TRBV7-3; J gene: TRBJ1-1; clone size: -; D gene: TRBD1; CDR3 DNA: TGTGCCAGCAGCTTAAATCGGGACAGCTATGAAGCTTTCTTT; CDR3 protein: CASSLNRDSYEAFF
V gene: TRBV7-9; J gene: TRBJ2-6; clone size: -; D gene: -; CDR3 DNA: TGTGCCAGCAGCCCCCTTAGGGGGAACTCTGGGGCCAACGTCCTGACTTTC; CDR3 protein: CASSPLRGNSGANVLTF
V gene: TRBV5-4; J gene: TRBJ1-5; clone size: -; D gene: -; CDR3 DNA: TGTGCCAGCAGCTTGGCAGGGAATCAGCCCCAGCATTTT; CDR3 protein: CASSLAGNQPQHF
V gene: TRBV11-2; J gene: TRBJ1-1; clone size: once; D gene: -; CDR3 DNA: TGTGCCAGCAGCTTAGATCGGCTGCCCAACACTGAAGCTTTCTTT; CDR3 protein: CASSLDRLPNTEAFF
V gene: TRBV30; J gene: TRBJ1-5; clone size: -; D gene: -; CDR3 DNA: TGTGCCTGGAGTGTACGGGCAGGCGGTCAGCCCCAGCATTTT; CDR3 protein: CAWSVRAGGQPQHF
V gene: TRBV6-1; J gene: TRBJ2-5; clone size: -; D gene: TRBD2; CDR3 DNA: TGTGCCAGCAGTGAGGGTAGGACAAGCGGGGGTCGAGAGACCCAGTACTTC; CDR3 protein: CASSEGRTSGGRETQYF
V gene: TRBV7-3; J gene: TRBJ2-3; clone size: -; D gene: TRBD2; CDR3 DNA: TGTGCCAGCAGCTTAGCGGGAGCAGATACGCAGTATTTT; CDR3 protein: CASSLAGADTQYF
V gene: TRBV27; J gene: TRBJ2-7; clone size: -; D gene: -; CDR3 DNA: TGTGCCAGCAGTTTACCGGGGAGGACCTACGAGCAGTACTTC; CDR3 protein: CASSLPGRTYEQYF
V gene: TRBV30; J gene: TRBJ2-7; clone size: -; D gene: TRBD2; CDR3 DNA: TGTGCCTGGAGTGTACCCACTAGCGGGAGAACCTACGAGCAGTACTTC; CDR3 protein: CAWSVPTSGRTYEQYF
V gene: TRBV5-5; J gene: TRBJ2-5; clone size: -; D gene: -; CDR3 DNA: TGTGCCAGCAGCTTAGACGGGTTTGAGACCCAGTACTTC; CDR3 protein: CASSLDGFETQYF
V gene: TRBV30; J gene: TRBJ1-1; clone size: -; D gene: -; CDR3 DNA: TGTGCCTGGAGTTTGTTTGGGGGGAATACTGAAGCTTTCTTT; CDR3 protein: CAWSLFGGNTEAFF
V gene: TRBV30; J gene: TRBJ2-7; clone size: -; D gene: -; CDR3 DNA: TGTGCCTGGTCCGGGTATAACGAGCAGTACTTC; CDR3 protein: CAWSGYNEQYF
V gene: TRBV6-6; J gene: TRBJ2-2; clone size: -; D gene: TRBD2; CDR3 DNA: TGTGCCAGCAGTTACCAGCGGGAGGTGACCGGGGAGCTGTTTTTT; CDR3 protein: CASSYQREVTGELFF
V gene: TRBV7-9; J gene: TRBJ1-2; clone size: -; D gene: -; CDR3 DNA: TGTGCCAGCAGCTTAGCAATCCGACCTTATGGCTACACCTTC; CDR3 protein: CASSLAIRPYGYTF
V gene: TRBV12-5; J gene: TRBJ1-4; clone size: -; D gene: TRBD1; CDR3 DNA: TGTGCTAGTGGTGCGACAGGGAAGGGTGAAAAACTGTTTTTT; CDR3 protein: CASGATGKGEKLFF
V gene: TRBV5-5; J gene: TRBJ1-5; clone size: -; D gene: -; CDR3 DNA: TGTGCCAGCAGCTTGGAGGGGACGTCTAACTCGGCCCAGCATTTT; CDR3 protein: CASSLEGTSNSAQHF
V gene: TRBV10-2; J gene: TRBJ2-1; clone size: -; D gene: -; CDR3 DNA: TGCGCCAGCAGTACAGGGTCCTCCTACAATGAGCAGTTCTTC; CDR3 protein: CASSTGSSYNEQFF
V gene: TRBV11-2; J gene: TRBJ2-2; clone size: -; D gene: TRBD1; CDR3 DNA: TGTGCCAGCAGCCACAGACAGGGGGAAACCGGGGAGCTGTTTTTT; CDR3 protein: CASSHRQGETGELFF
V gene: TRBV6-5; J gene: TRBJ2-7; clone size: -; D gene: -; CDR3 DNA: TGTGCCAGCAGTGGCCGGGACGCAGGCTACGAGCAGTACTTC; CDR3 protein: CASSGRDAGYEQYF
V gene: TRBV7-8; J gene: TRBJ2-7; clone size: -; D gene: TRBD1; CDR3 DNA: TGTGCCAGCAGCCCGGACAGGGTATCCTACGAGCAGTACTTC; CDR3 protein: CASSPDRVSYEQYF
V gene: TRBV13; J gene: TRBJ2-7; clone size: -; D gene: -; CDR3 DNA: TGTGCCAGCAGCTTAGGGCCTCCGACGGGAACCTACGAGCAGTACTTC; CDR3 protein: CASSLGPPTGTYEQYF
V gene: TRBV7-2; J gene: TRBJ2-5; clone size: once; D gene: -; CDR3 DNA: TGTGCCAGCAGCTTGCAAGGGTCAGAGACCCAGTACTTC; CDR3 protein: CASSLQGSETQYF
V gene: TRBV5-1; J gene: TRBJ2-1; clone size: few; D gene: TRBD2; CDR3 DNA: TGCGCCAGCAGCCTCCTAGCGGGAGGGCCTAAGGATGAGCAGTTCTTC; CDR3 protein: CASSLLAGGPKDEQFF
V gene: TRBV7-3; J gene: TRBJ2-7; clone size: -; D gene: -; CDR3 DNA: TGTGCCAGCAGTCGCCAGGGACCTTCCTACGAGCAGTACTTC; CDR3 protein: CASSRQGPSYEQYF
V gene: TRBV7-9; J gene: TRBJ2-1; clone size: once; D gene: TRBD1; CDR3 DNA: TGTGCCAGCATTCTCAGGACAGGGGGACATTCCCTCTCCTACAATGAGCAGTTCTTC; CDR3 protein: CASILRTGGHSLSYNEQFF
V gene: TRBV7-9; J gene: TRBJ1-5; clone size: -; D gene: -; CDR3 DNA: TGTGCCAGCAGCCCGGAGGGCAGGATGCAGCATTTT; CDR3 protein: CASSPEGRMQHF
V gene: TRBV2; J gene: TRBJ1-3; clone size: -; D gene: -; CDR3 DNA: TGTGCCAGCAAGACAGACTCTGGAAACACCATATATTTT; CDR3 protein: CASKTDSGNTIYF
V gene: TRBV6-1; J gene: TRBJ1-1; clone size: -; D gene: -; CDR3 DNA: TGTGCCAGCCGGGACACAGGGAACACTGAAGCTTTCTTT; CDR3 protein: CASRDTGNTEAFF
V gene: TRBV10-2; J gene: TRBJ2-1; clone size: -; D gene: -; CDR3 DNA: TGCGCCAGCAGAGCCTCCGCTAGAGGCCCACCAGCAAAAATGTACAATGAGCAGTTCTTC; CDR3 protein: CASRASARGPPAKMYNEQFF
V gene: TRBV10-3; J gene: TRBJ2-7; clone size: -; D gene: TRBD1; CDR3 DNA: TGTGCCATCAGTGAGCCAGGGGGCGAGCAGTACTTC; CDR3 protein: CAISEPGGEQYF
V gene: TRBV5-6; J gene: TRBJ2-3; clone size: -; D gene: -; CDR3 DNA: TGTGCCAGCAGCCCTAGAGGGGGTTGGACAGATACGCAGTATTTT; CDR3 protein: CASSPRGGWTDTQYF
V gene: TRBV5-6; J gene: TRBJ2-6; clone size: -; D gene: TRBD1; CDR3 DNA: TGTGCCAGCAGCTTGGCTATGGGACAGGGGATCTCTGGGGCCAACGTCCTGACTTTC; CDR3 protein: CASSLAMGQGISGANVLTF
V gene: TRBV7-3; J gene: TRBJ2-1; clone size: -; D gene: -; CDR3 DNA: TGTGCCAGCAGCCCCAGCCCTAGGCTAGCTAGGGGGTACAATGAGCAGTTCTTC; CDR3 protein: CASSPSPRLARGYNEQFF